This TCR beta chain was sequenced in a study of OX40 agonist ivuxolimab in advanced cancers. Patients were ineligible given autoimmune disease history or systemic immunosuppression. Here immunoSEQ multiplex PCR was the method, and the copy in TCRdb shows in-frame clones only, minus some. Found here are about 83,000 clones, about 90% of them singletons; the top ten hold under 9.5%. The origin of this receptor is an adult with an advanced solid tumor such as melanoma, head and neck, liver or kidney cancer. The input for sequencing was CD4+ or CD8+ T cells sorted from blood, taken in a trial of the OX40 agonist ivuxolimab.

This CDR3 reads CASSPITGANEKLFF. CDR3 DNA: TGTGCCAGTAGCCCCATCACAGGGGCTAATGAAAAACTGTTTTTT. The genes are TRBV19 and TRBJ1-4; TRBD1 matches at 7 bases. Germline assignment: CDR1 LNHDA and CDR2 SQIVND (reference sequence). CDR3 length: 15 residues. V gave up 6 bases and J gave up 3 bases; unmatched junction bases: 7.